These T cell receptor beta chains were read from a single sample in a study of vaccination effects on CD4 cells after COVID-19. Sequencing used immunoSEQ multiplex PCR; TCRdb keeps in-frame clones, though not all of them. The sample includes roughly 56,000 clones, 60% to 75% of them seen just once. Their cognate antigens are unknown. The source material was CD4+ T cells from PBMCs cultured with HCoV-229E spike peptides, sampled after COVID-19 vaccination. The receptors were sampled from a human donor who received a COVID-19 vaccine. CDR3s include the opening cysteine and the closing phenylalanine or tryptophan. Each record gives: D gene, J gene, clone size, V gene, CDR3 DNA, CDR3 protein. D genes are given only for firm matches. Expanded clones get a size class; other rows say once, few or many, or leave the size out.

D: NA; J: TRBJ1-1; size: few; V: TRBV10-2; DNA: TGCGCCAGCAGATCGACGGCGAACACTGAAGCTTTCTTT; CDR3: CASRSTANTEAFF
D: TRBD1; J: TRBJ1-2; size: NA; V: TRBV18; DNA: TGTGCCAGCTCCCAAGACAGGGCGGATGGCTACACCTTC; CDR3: CASSQDRADGYTF
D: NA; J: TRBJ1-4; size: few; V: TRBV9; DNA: TGTGCCAGCAGCTCCGGGGCGTCTAATGAAAAACTGTTTTTT; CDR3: CASSSGASNEKLFF
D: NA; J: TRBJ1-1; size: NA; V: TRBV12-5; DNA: TGTGCTAGTGGTTTCAAGGGCATGAACACTGAAGCTTTCTTT; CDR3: CASGFKGMNTEAFF
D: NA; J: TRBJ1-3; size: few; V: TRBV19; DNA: TGTGCCAGTAGTATATCGCCAATCTCTGGAAACACCATATATTTT; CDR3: CASSISPISGNTIYF
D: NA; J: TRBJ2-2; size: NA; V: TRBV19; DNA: TGTGCCAGTCGACTCCGGTGGGGACACCCCTACCGGACCGGGGAGCTGTTTTTT; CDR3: CASRLRWGHPYRTGELFF
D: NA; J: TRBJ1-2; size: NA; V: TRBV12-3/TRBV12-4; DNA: TGTGCCAGCGGACGGGACCGAAGATATGGCTACACCTTC; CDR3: CASGRDRRYGYTF
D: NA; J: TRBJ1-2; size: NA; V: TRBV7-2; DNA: TGTGCCAGCAGCTTATTTGTAGCGGACAGTGCTTATGGCTACACCTTC; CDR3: CASSLFVADSAYGYTF
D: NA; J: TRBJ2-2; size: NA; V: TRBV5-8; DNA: TGTGCCAGCAGCTTACTCCGGGTATCTGGGGAGCTGTTTTTT; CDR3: CASSLLRVSGELFF
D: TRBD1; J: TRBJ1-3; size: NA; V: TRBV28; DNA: TGTGCCAGCAGTCCGGACAGGGGGGCTGGAAACACCATATATTTT; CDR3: CASSPDRGAGNTIYF
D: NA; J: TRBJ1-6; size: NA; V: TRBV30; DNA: TGTGCCTGGAGTGTCAGCCCTTCACCCCTCCACTTT; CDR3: CAWSVSPSPLHF
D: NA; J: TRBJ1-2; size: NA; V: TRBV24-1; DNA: TGTGCCACCAGTGACCCGTATGAGAATGGCTACACCTTC; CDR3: CATSDPYENGYTF
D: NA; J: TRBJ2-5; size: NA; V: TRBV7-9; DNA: TGTGCCAGCAGCTTAGAAAGGGCTCCCCGGAGTGAGACCCAGTACTTC; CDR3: CASSLERAPRSETQYF
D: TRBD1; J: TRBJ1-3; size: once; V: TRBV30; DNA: TGTGCCTGGATGGGACAGGGGAGAGACACCATATATTTT; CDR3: CAWMGQGRDTIYF
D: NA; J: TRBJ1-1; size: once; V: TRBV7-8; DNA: TGTGCCAGCAGCCCAAGAGGGGGGGAAATGAACACTGAAGCTTTCTTT; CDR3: CASSPRGGEMNTEAFF
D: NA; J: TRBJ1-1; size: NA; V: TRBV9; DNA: TGTGCCAGCAGCTCGGACACCTCTGAAGCTTTCTTT; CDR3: CASSSDTSEAFF
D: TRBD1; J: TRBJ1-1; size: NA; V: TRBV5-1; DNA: TGCGCCAGCAGCCCCTGGACAGGGGGGATTAGGACTGAAGCTTTCTTT; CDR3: CASSPWTGGIRTEAFF
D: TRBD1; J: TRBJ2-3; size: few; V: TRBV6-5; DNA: TGTGCCAGCAGTTACAAGGGGGCTTGGGCAGATACGCAGTATTTT; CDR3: CASSYKGAWADTQYF
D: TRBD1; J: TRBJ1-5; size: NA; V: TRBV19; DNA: TGTGCCGCTTCCCGGGACAGTTATCAGCCCCAGCATTTT; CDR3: CAASRDSYQPQHF
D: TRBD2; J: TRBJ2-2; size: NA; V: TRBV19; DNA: TGTGCCAGTGGCCGGACTAGCGGATCGAACACCGGGGAGCTGTTTTTT; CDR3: CASGRTSGSNTGELFF
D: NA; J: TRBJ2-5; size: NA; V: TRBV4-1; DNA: TGCGCCAGCAGCTCCCGGGGCGAGCGTTCGGAGACCCAGTACTTC; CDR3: CASSSRGERSETQYF
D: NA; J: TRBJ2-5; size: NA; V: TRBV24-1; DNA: TGTGCCACCAGTGATTCAGGGGTGCAAGAGACCCAGTACTTC; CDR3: CATSDSGVQETQYF
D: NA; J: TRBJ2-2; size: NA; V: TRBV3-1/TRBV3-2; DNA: TGTGCCAGCAGCCAAGATGGGCGGATCGGGGAGCTGTTTTTT; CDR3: CASSQDGRIGELFF
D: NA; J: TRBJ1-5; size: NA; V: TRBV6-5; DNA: TGTGCCAGCGCCCCCCGCGGGGGAACTCAGCCCCAGCATTTT; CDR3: CASAPRGGTQPQHF
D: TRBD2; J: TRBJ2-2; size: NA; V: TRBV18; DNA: TGTGCCAGCTCACTCTTCCTAGCGGACTACACCGGGGAGCTGTTTTTT; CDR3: CASSLFLADYTGELFF
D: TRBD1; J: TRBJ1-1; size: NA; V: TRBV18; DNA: TGTGCCAGCTCACCACTCCCCCAGGGGGCTCGGAAGGGGAACACTGAAGCTTTCTTT; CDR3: CASSPLPQGARKGNTEAFF
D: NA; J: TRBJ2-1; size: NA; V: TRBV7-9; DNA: TGTGCCAGCAGCTTACTTGGGGGCGCGAGCTCCTACAATGAGCAGTTCTTC; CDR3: CASSLLGGASSYNEQFF
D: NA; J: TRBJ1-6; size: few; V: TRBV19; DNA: TGTGCCAGTAGTACCCGAGGCCCCTATAATTCACCCCTCCACTTT; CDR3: CASSTRGPYNSPLHF
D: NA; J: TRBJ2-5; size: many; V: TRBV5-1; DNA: TGCGCCAGCAGCTTTGTAGGGGCCGAAGAGACCCAGTACTTC; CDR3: CASSFVGAEETQYF
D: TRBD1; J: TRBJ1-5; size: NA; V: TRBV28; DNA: TGTGCCAGCAGTTGGACAGGCGCCAGGCAGCCCCAGCATTTT; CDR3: CASSWTGARQPQHF
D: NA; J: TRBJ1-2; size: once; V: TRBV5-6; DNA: TGTGCCAGCAGCTTGTTTCAGGGGACGTGGACCTTC; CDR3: CASSLFQGTWTF
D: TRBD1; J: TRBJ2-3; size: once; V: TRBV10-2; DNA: TGCGCCAGCAGGGACAGGAGCACAGATACGCAGTATTTT; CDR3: CASRDRSTDTQYF
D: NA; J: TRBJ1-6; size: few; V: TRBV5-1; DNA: TGCGCCAGCAGCGCAGAGGCTTATAATTCACCCCTCCACTTT; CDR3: CASSAEAYNSPLHF
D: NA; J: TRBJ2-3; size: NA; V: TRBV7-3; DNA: TGTGCCAGCAGCTCGGGCCCGCGAGATACGCAGTATTTT; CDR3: CASSSGPRDTQYF
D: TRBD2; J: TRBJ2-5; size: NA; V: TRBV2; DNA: TGTGCCAGCCTTTCGGGCGGGGGGGAGACCCAGTACTTC; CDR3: CASLSGGGETQYF
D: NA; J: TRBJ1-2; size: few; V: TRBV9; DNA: TGTGCCAGCAGCGTAGACGGCACGGGGCCAAGCTATGGCTACACCTTC; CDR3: CASSVDGTGPSYGYTF
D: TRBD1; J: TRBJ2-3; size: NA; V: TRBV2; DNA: TGTGCCAGCAGTGGACAGGGGAGAGAAGATACGCAGTATTTT; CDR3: CASSGQGREDTQYF
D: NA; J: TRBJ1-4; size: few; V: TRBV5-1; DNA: TGCGCCAGCAGTCAAAAAGGGACGGCAAATGAAAAACTGTTTTTT; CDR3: CASSQKGTANEKLFF
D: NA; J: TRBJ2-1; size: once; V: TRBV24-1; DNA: TGTGCCACCAGTGATTCCGCTCCAGAGTCCTACAATGAGCAGTTCTTC; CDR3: CATSDSAPESYNEQFF
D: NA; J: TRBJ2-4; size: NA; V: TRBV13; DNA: TGTGCCAGCAGCAATCACGAGCCGGGGGCCAAAAACATTCAGTACTTC; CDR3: CASSNHEPGAKNIQYF
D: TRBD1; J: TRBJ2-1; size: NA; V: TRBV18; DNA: TGTGCCAGCTCACCACCTTTTACCGGGACAGCCTACAATGAGCAGTTCTTC; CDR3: CASSPPFTGTAYNEQFF
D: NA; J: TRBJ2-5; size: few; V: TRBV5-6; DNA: TGTGCCAGCAGCCGATGGGGCGAAGAGACCCAGTACTTC; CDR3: CASSRWGEETQYF
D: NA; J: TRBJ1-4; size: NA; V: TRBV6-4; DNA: TGTGCCACCGAGGGGGGGCGTGAAAAACTGTTTTTT; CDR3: CATEGGREKLFF
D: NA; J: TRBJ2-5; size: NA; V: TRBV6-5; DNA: TGTGCCAGCAGTCGACAAGTACAAGAGACCCAGTACTTC; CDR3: CASSRQVQETQYF
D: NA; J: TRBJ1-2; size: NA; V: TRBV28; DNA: TGTGCCAGCACCTATACTATGGGGGGCTACACCTTC; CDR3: CASTYTMGGYTF
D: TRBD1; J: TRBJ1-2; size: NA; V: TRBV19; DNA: TGTGCCAGTGGGGGGGACAGGGAATACTATGGCTACACCTTC; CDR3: CASGGDREYYGYTF
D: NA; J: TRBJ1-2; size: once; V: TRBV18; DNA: TGTGCCAGCTCACCTAATCGGGACTCTCAGATCAGTGGCTACACCTTC; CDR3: CASSPNRDSQISGYTF
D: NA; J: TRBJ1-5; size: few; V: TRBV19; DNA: TGTGCCAGTAGTATAGATCGGGCAGAGAATCAGCCCCAGCATTTT; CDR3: CASSIDRAENQPQHF
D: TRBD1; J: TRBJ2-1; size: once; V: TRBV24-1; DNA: TGTGCCACCAGTGATCCGAGACAGGGGTCCTACAATGAGCAGTTCTTC; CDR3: CATSDPRQGSYNEQFF
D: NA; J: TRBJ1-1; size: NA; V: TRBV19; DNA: TGTGCCAGTAGTATACTTCAGGGGACCGTATCGTTT; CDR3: CASSILQGTVSF
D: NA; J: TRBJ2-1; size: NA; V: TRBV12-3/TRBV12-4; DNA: TGTGCCAGCAGTTTTAGGGGAAATGAGCAGTTCTTC; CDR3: CASSFRGNEQFF
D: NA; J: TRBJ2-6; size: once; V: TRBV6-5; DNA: TGTGCCAGCAGTTCAATGTTCTCTGGGGCCAACGTCCTGACTTTC; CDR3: CASSSMFSGANVLTF
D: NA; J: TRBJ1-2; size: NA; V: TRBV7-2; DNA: TGTGCCAGCAGCTTATACGACTCCTATGGCTACACCTTC; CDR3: CASSLYDSYGYTF
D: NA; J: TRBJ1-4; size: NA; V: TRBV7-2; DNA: TGTGCCAGCAGCTTTGGGGGGACGGCTAATGAAAAACTGTTTTTT; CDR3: CASSFGGTANEKLFF
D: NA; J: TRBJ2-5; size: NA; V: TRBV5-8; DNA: TGTGCCAGCAACGGACCGACTGTCCAAGGAACCCAGTACTTC; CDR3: CASNGPTVQGTQYF
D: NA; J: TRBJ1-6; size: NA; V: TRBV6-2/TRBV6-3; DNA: TGTGCCAGCAGTACACCAAGCTCCTATAATTCACCCCTCCACTTT; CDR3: CASSTPSSYNSPLHF
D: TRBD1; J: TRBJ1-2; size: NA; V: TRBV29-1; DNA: TGCAGCGTGACGGGGACAGCCGAGGGCTACACCTTC; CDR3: CSVTGTAEGYTF
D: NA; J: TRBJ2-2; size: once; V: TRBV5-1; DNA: TGCGCCAGCAGCTTGGTGGGGGGCGCCAACACCGGGGAGCTGTTTTTT; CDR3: CASSLVGGANTGELFF
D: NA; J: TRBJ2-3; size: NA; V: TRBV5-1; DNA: TGCGCCAGCAGCTTGACACGGACAGATACGCAGTATTTT; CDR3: CASSLTRTDTQYF
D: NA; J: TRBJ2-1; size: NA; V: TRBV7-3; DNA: TGTGCCAGCAGCTTAGGGGGCCTCCCGCAGTTCTTC; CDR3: CASSLGGLPQFF